This entry describes one TCR beta chain. Its specificity is unknown. The data are from a study of CD8 T cells in ankylosing spondylitis. Study results and caveats: Several of the motif variants were reported before in synovial fluid and blood from reactive arthritis.

The V end was cut by 5 bases, the J end by 2 bases, with 10 bases between. This CDR3 has 14 amino acids. CDR1 SGHTA and CDR2 FQGNSA come from the germline V gene. Quantitative 5'-RACE with molecular barcodes generated TCR beta libraries. TCRdb called the 5' RACE reads again in MiXCR, with one record for every CDR3 protein. Of 150,000 to 200,000 distinct CDR3 sequences in the sample, roughly 13% were seen once. Material for sequencing was blood, either unsorted or a sorted T cell fraction (not recorded which). The TCR originated in a female donor with ankylosing spondylitis or in good health (not recorded which). The chain is built from TRBV7-2 and TRBJ2-1; a weak D match, TRBD1 (5 bases). CDR3 amino acids: CASSRLTAYNEQFF. In DNA, the CDR3 is TGTGCCAGCAGCCGATTGACAGCCTACAATGAGCAGTTCTTC.